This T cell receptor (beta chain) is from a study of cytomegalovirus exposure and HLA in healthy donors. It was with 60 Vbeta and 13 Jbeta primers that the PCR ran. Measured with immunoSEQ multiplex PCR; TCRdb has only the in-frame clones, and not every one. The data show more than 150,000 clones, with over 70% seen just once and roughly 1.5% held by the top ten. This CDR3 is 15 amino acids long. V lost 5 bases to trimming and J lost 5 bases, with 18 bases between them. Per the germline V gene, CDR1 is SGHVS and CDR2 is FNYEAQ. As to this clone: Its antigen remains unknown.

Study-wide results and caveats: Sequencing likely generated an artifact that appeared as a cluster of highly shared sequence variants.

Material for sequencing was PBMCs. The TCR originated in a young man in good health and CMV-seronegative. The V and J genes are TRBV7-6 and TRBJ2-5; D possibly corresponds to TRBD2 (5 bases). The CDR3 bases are TGTGCCAGCAGCCGGGAAGGGTTAGTTCGGGAGACCCAGTACTTC. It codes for CASSREGLVRETQYF.